The present TCR beta chain was sequenced within a study of T-cell reconstitution after alpha-beta-depleted transplantation in children. Notes on the study in general: Surviving recipient T cells and thymic progenitors accounted for the high day-60 TCRbeta diversity observed in some patients. Diversity and T-cell counts at one year after transplant derived mostly from new T cells. Several hundred rapidly expanded clones from non-depleted graft cells reportedly supplied alpha-beta T cells about two months post-transplant.

It was with unique molecular identifiers that the TCRbeta library was prepared. TCRdb itself ran the PCR reads through MiXCR, one entry per CDR3 protein. This table holds about 490,000 distinct CDR3 sequences, about 10% found once. This clonotype came up a few times. Its antigen is undetermined. CDR3 length: 11 amino acids. Per germline, CDR1 SGHAT and CDR2 FQNNGV. Trimming pared 1 base from V and 12 bases from J, leaving 7 bases between. The rearrangement links TRBV11-2 to TRBJ2-1; no clear D. The origin of this receptor is a child younger than 10 with inherited bone marrow failure, due to receive a stem cell transplant. The sequencing here drew on PBMCs, taken before TCRalphabeta/CD19-depleted stem cell transplant. In nucleotides, the CDR3 is TGTGCCAGCAGCTTAGGGGTTGTGCAGTTCTTC. It is translated as CASSLGVVQFF.